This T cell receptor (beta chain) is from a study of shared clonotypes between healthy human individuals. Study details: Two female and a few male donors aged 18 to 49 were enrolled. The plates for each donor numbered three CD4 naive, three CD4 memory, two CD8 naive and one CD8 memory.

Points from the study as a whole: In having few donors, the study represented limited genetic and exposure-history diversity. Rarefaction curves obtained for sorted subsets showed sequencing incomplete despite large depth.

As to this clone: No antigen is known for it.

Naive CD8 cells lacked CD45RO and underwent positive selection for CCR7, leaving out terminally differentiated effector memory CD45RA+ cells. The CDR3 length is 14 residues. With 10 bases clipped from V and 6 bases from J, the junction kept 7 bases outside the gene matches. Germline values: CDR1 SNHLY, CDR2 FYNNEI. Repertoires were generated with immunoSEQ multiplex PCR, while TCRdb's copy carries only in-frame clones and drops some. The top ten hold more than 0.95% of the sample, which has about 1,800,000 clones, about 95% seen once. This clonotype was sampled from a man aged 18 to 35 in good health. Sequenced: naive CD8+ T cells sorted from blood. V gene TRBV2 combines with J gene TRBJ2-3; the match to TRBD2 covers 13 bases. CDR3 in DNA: TGTGCCACCCCACTAGCGGGGGGGCTTGATACGCAGTATTTT. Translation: CATPLAGGLDTQYF.